The 26 T cell receptor beta chains below all came from one sample that was sequenced in a study of blood T cells in healthy people across ages. PCR was performed a second time for about 7 to 12 cycles using a sample-barcoded 5' primer and a J-beta primer mix. TCRdb reprocessed the 5' RACE reads with MiXCR, giving one entry per CDR3 protein. The sample comprises 720,000 or so distinct CDR3 sequences, around two fifths of which are singletons, and approximately 29% rests with the top ten. Input material: blood. The receptors shown here come from a man older than 75 in good health.

The chain uses TRBV20-1 and TRBJ1-5, with D perhaps TRBD1 (6 bases). This CDR3 spans 15 amino acids. Germline V gene lookup returns CDR1 DFQATT and CDR2 SNEGSKA (reference sequence). The V end lost 6 bases, the J end lost 3 bases, and 18 bases lay between the germline ends. The CDR3 DNA follows: TGCAGTGCCATAACCGGGACATGGAACAATCAGCCCCAGCATTTT. This gives the protein CSAITGTWNNQPQHF.

The chain joins TRBV7-2 to TRBJ1-2; the match to TRBD1 covers 7 bases. This CDR3 is built from 14 residues. Germline CDR1 SGHTA, CDR2 FQGNSA. V lost 5 bases, J lost 8 bases, and 11 bases stayed unmatched. Written as DNA, the CDR3 is TGTGCCAGCAGCCCGACGACAGGGTCTAAAGGCTACACCTTC. Its translation is CASSPTTGSKGYTF.

The CDR3: CASSFRDGRTQYF. The CDR3 nucleotides read TGTGCCAGCAGCTTCCGGGACGGAAGAACCCAGTACTTC. The chain recombines TRBV7-2 with TRBJ2-7; D might be TRBD1 or TRBD2, each matching 5 bases. Germline assignment: CDR1 SGHTA and CDR2 FQGNSA. CDR3 length: 13 amino acids. Between the trimmed V and J ends, which lost 3 bases and 10 bases, there was a span of 16 bases.

A few counts support this clonotype. Here the CDR3 reads CSVERGGQGSSYEQYF. The CDR3 nucleotides read TGCAGCGTTGAGAGGGGGGGACAGGGTAGCTCCTACGAGCAGTACTTC. The chain is built from TRBV29-1 and TRBJ2-7; 9 bases map to TRBD1. The germline V gene encodes CDR1 SQVTM and CDR2 ANQGSEA. CDR3 length: 16 amino acids. With V trimmed by 3 bases and J by 0 bases, 9 bases remained unmatched.

The chain carries TRBV15 and TRBJ1-1; weak D call: TRBD1 (5 bases). The CDR3 has 13 amino acids. CDR1 LNHNV and CDR2 YYDKDF come from the germline V gene (reference sequence). V dropped 11 bases and J dropped 2 bases, with 15 bases sitting between them. The CDR3 reads CAAQGTGNTEAFF. CDR3 coding DNA: TGTGCCGCTCAGGGAACCGGTAACACTGAAGCTTTCTTT.

V usage is TRBV6-2 or TRBV6-3 and J usage is TRBJ2-1; TRBD2 matches 8 bases. The CDR3 runs 17 residues. With 4 bases clipped from V and 1 base from J, the junction kept 9 bases outside the gene matches. Germline V gene sequence: CDR1 MNHEY, CDR2 SVGEGT. The CDR3 reads CASSSYGGGLSYNEQFF. In nucleotides, the CDR3 is TGTGCCAGCAGTTCCTACGGCGGGGGGCTATCCTACAATGAGCAGTTCTTC.

This clonotype appeared a few times. This rearrangement joins TRBV4-1 to TRBJ2-4; D uncertain. V lost 5 bases and J lost 0, with 11 bases in between. Germline assignment: CDR1 MGHRA and CDR2 YSYEKL. The CDR3 has 15 amino acids. The CDR3 coding sequence is TGCGCCAGCAGCGATGTTTCCAGAGCCAAAAACATTCAGTACTTC. The encoded protein is CASSDVSRAKNIQYF.

This clonotype turned up a few times. The J gene is TRBJ2-4, the V gene TRBV15, with 7 nucleotides matching TRBD1. This CDR3 has 15 amino acids. Germline V lookup: CDR1 LNHNV, CDR2 YYDKDF (reference sequence). Unmatched junction bases numbered 18, after V lost 6 bases and J lost 13 bases. DNA of the CDR3: TGTGCCACCAGTGTACCGACAGGGAATAGAAATGAGCAGTACTTC. This translates into CATSVPTGNRNEQYF. Combining the CDR3 with reference TRBV15 and TRBJ2-4 gives the whole variable domain DAMVIQNPRYQVTQFGKPVTLSCSQTLNHNVMYWYQQKSSQAPKLLFHYYDKDFNNEADTPDNFQSRRPNTSFCFLDIRSPGLGDTAMYLCATSVPTGNRNEQYFGAGTRLSVL.

This clonotype was recorded a few times. The V call is TRBV4-2, the J call TRBJ2-5; D is ambiguous. The CDR3 is made up of 14 amino acids. The germline CDR1 and CDR2 sequences are LGHNA and YNFKEQ. V lost 2 bases to trimming and J lost 1 base, with 8 bases between them. This CDR3 is CASSQPGRQETQYF. In DNA form, the CDR3 reads TGTGCCAGCAGCCAACCGGGTCGCCAAGAGACCCAGTACTTC.

This clonotype was seen just once. This sequence joins TRBV7-6 and TRBJ2-1, with 13 nucleotides matching TRBD2. Germline-derived CDR1 and CDR2 are SGHVS and FNYEAQ. This CDR3 contains 18 residues. V shed 5 bases, J shed 0 bases, and the junction held 7 bases outside the gene matches. In nucleotides, the CDR3 is TGTGCCAGCAGCCCGGGACTAGCGGGATTAAGCTCCTACAATGAGCAGTTCTTC. It yields the protein CASSPGLAGLSSYNEQFF.

This chain links TRBV5-1 with TRBJ2-3; D remains ambiguous. CDR1 and CDR2 (germline): SGHRS, YFSETQ. This CDR3 is 14 amino acids long. Trimming took 7 bases from V and 0 from J, leaving 12 bases between them. The DNA of the CDR3 is TGCGCCAGCGGGCAGGATCCTAGCACAGATACGCAGTATTTT. It translates to CASGQDPSTDTQYF.

The chain is built from TRBV7-9 and TRBJ1-2; D is unresolved. CDR3 length equals 14 residues. Germline V gene lookup returns CDR1 SEHNR and CDR2 FQNEAQ (reference sequence). Trimming took off 1 base at V and 7 bases at J, with 13 bases between the two ends. In DNA, the CDR3 is TGTGCCAGCAGCTTAGTGCTGGGTGATGGTGGCTACACCTTC. Translated: CASSLVLGDGGYTF.

The chain has TRBV23-1 and TRBJ2-3; no reliable D call. TRBV23-1 is labeled an ORF, and its function is uncertain. The CDR3 has 15 amino acids. Trimming stripped 1 base from V and 1 base from J, with 9 bases between. CDR3 bases: TGCGCCAGCAGTCAATTTTCCGGGCGCACAGATACGCAGTATTTT. Translated: CASSQFSGRTDTQYF.

The rearrangement links TRBV27 to TRBJ2-2, with a possible D match to TRBD2 (7 bases). CDR1 and CDR2 (germline): MNHEY, SMNVEV (reference sequence). With 2 bases removed from V and 7 bases from J, the gap between germline ends came to 11 bases. The CDR3 runs 14 residues. CDR3 DNA sequence: TGTGCCAGCAGTTTAGGGGGGGCTGACGGGGAGCTGTTTTTT. Translating it yields CASSLGGADGELFF.

This chain uses TRBV6-6 with TRBJ2-7, with 8 bases matching TRBD1. The germline gives CDR1 MNHNY, CDR2 SVGAGI (reference sequence). The CDR3 has 13 amino acids. V trimming: 6 bases; J trimming: 5 bases; junction bases outside the gene matches: 6. CDR3 DNA: TGTGCCAGCAGACTTGGACAGGGCCACGAGCAGTACTTC. It translates to CASRLGQGHEQYF.

V gene TRBV11-3 combines with J gene TRBJ2-5, with 7 bases lining up with TRBD1. Germline V gene data show CDR1 as SGHNT and CDR2 as YENEEA. J was trimmed by 4 bases and V by 2 bases; bases with no gene match: 4. This CDR3 is 14 amino acids long. The CDR3 protein is CASSLRSGGETQYF. In nucleotides, the CDR3 is TGTGCCAGCAGCTTAAGGTCAGGGGGAGAGACCCAGTACTTC. Combining the CDR3 with reference TRBV11-3 and TRBJ2-5 gives the whole variable domain EAGVVQSPRYKIIEKKQPVAFWCNPISGHNTLYWYLQNLGQGPELLIRYENEEAVDDSQLPKDRFSAERLKGVDSTLKIQPAELGDSAVYLCASSLRSGGETQYFGPGTRLLVL.

Of note for this clonotype: One end of the junction varies from germline; a read error may be responsible. The chain has TRBV6-1 and TRBJ2-3; D tentatively fits TRBD1 or TRBD2 (5 bases each). Germline CDR1 MNHNS, CDR2 SASEGT. CDR3 length equals 17 residues. For the CDR3, the DNA is TGTGCCAGCAGTGGGGGCTCTGGGCCACGGGGACCAGATATGCAGTATTTT. Translated: CASSGGSGPRGPDMQYF.

The sample holds a few counts of this clonotype. The chain employs TRBV12-3 or TRBV12-4 and TRBJ2-1; 14 bases line up with TRBD2. The trim removed 4 bases at V and 5 bases at J, leaving 1 base unmatched. The CDR3 length is 15 residues. CDR3 DNA sequence: TGTGCCAGCAGTTGGGGACTAGCGGGGGACAATGAGCAGTTCTTC. Translated: CASSWGLAGDNEQFF.

The chain carries TRBV28 and TRBJ2-3, with D perhaps TRBD2 (5 bases). The length of the CDR3 is 17 residues. The V gene lost 2 bases and the J gene lost 5 bases, with 20 bases spanning the gap. Germline values: CDR1 MDHEN, CDR2 SYDVKM. DNA of the CDR3: TGTGCCAGCAGTTTAACAGCGGTAGGCCCCCCGGGAGATACGCAGTATTTT. It specifies CASSLTAVGPPGDTQYF.

In this sample, this clonotype turned up a few times. The chain has TRBV7-7 and TRBJ2-2; unclear D gene. Germline V gene data show CDR1 as SSHAT and CDR2 as FNYEAQ (reference sequence). V lost 2 bases and J lost 7, with 8 bases in between. The CDR3 covers 13 residues. This chain's CDR3 is CASSLKGGGELFF. In DNA form, the CDR3 reads TGTGCCAGCAGCTTAAAGGGCGGCGGGGAGCTGTTTTTT.

This CDR3 is CASSERTGGSYNEQFF. CDR3 bases: TGTGCCAGCAGCGAGCGGACAGGAGGCTCCTACAATGAGCAGTTCTTC. This chain joins TRBV11-2 and TRBJ2-1, with 7 bases lining up with TRBD1. V was pared by 5 bases and J by 0 bases, with 7 bases of the junction left unmatched. Germline lookup yields CDR1 SGHAT and CDR2 FQNNGV. This CDR3 spans 16 amino acids.

There are a few counts of this clonotype. The chain recombines TRBV4-3 with TRBJ2-1; D gene ambiguous. CDR3 length: 16 amino acids. The V end was cut by 1 base, the J end by 9 bases, with 19 bases between. Germline V gene data show CDR1 as LGHNA and CDR2 as YSLEER. In nucleotides, the CDR3 is TGCGCCAGCAGCCAAGTTGGGTATTCAGGTTCCCGTGAGCAGTTCTTC. Translated: CASSQVGYSGSREQFF.

The gene calls are TRBV20-1 and TRBJ2-3, with no clear D. The CDR3 runs 14 residues. Deletions cut 3 bases from V and 6 bases from J, with 16 bases between. Germline-derived CDR1 and CDR2 are DFQATT and SNEGSKA (reference sequence). The CDR3 protein is CSARFSSWSDTQYF. The DNA of the CDR3 is TGCAGTGCTAGGTTTTCATCCTGGAGTGATACGCAGTATTTT.

In this sample, this clonotype turned up a few times. V gene TRBV3-1 combines with J gene TRBJ1-5; D remains unclear. The ends were cut back, 4 bases at V and 3 bases at J, with 7 bases in the middle. CDR3 length: 13 residues. In germline, CDR1 is LGHDT, CDR2 YNNKEL (reference sequence). CDR3 DNA sequence: TGTGCCAGCAGCCGCGGGGACAATCAGCCCCAGCATTTT. Its protein is CASSRGDNQPQHF.

This clonotype was observed a handful of times. V usage is TRBV28 and J usage is TRBJ1-2; D is unresolved. The CDR3 covers 13 residues. Per germline, CDR1 MDHEN and CDR2 SYDVKM. Trimming took off 5 bases at V and 1 base at J, with 8 bases between the two ends. Here the CDR3 reads CASSNNRNYGYTF. The CDR3 nucleotides read TGTGCCAGCAGTAACAACCGTAACTATGGCTACACCTTC.

The rearrangement links TRBV7-9 to TRBJ1-2; D unclear. CDR3 size: 13 residues. Trimming pared 2 bases from V and 0 bases from J, leaving 4 bases between. Germline V gives CDR1 SEHNR, CDR2 FQNEAQ (reference sequence). The DNA of the CDR3 is TGTGCCAGCAGCTTACTTTCTAACTATGGCTACACCTTC. Its protein is CASSLLSNYGYTF.